A single sample gave rise to the 21 T cell receptor beta chains below, sequenced in a study of blood T cell repertoires in COVID-19 (TCRdb year 2020). The library was obtained by the immunoSEQ multiplex PCR assay. TCRdb holds this immuneACCESS table with in-frame rearrangements only. Some clones are missing; in checked studies, unresolved V genes explain under half, and the rest has no known cause. This sample lists about 110,000 clones; just over 70% were detected once. 1.8% of the sample goes to the ten largest clones. Input material: peripheral blood. The receptor set was obtained from a woman aged 40 to 55 with acute or convalescent COVID-19.

The V call is TRBV7-3, the J call TRBJ2-2; 9 nucleotides match TRBD1. CDR3 length: 16 amino acids. In germline, CDR1 is SGHTA, CDR2 FQGTGA. V shed 5 bases, J shed 1 base, and the junction held 5 bases outside the gene matches. The CDR3 region has the DNA TGTGCCAGCAGCCCGCCGGGACAGGGGAACACCGGGGAGCTGTTTTTT. Amino acid sequence: CASSPPGQGNTGELFF.

The chain uses TRBV4-3 and TRBJ2-2, with 9 nucleotides matching TRBD2. Germline V gene sequence: CDR1 LGHNA, CDR2 YSLEER. V gave up 0 bases and J gave up 7 bases; unmatched junction bases: 6. This CDR3 region has 16 residues. The CDR3 region is CASSQEHGGGVGELFF. CDR3 coding DNA: TGCGCCAGCAGCCAAGAACACGGCGGGGGGGTCGGGGAGCTGTTTTTT.

This clone has more than one count but fewer than ten. The chain links TRBV7-8 to TRBJ2-3; 9 bases are shared with TRBD1. This CDR3 contains 14 residues. J gave up 3 bases and V 3 bases, and 1 base lay outside the gene matches. CDR1 is SGHVS, CDR2 FQNEAQ, per germline. The CDR3: CASSFGQGTDTQYF. In nucleotides, the CDR3 is TGTGCCAGCAGCTTCGGACAGGGGACAGATACGCAGTATTTT.

The chain couples TRBV12-3 or TRBV12-4 to TRBJ1-5; D perhaps matches TRBD1 (5 bases). The V end lost 6 bases, the J end lost 6 bases, and 9 bases lay between the germline ends. The CDR3 contains 12 residues. In nucleotides, the CDR3 is TGTGCCAGCAGCGACAGTGTTCAGCCCCAGCATTTT. Residues: CASSDSVQPQHF.

The chain links TRBV19 to TRBJ1-2; no definite D call. This CDR3 is built from 15 residues. Germline V gene sequence: CDR1 LNHDA, CDR2 SQIVND (reference sequence). The V end was cut by 3 bases, the J end by 3 bases, with 14 bases between. The CDR3 region has the DNA TGTGCCAGTAGTATCCTCCAGGAGGGTTACTATGGCTACACCTTC. Protein: CASSILQEGYYGYTF.

This chain uses TRBV2 with TRBJ2-3, with 10 bases matching TRBD2. Losses at the gene ends were 8 bases for V and 5 bases for J; bases not matched to a gene: 7. Germline values: CDR1 SNHLY, CDR2 FYNNEI. The CDR3 spans 14 residues. CDR3 DNA sequence: TGTGCCAGCTCCCTAGCGGGGGTGGTAGATACGCAGTATTTT. Translated: CASSLAGVVDTQYF.

V is TRBV12-3 or TRBV12-4 and J is TRBJ2-7; 8 bases align to TRBD1. The CDR3 sequence is 13 residues long. Germline trimming cut 8 bases from V and 1 base from J; bases unmatched to any gene: 4. For the CDR3, the DNA is TGTGCCAGCCAGTGGACAGGGTCCTACGAGCAGTACTTC. Its translation: CASQWTGSYEQYF.

The chain recombines TRBV18 with TRBJ1-4; TRBD1 aligns across 7 bases. The CDR3 consists of 16 residues. Germline V lookup: CDR1 KGHSH, CDR2 LQKENI. The ends lost 1 base at V and 8 bases at J; junction bases unmatched: 10. The CDR3 here is CASSPRTGENAEKLFF. In DNA, the CDR3 is TGTGCCAGCTCACCACGGACAGGAGAGAACGCCGAAAAACTGTTTTTT. The variable domain in full, with the rest retrieved from reference TRBV18 and TRBJ1-4, is NAGVMQNPRHLVRRRGQEARLRCSPMKGHSHVYWYRQLPEEGLKFMVYLQKENIIDESGMPKERFSAEFPKEGPSILRIQQVVRGDSAAYFCASSPRTGENAEKLFFGSGTQLSVL.

This clone was observed a few times. This chain connects TRBV19 to TRBJ2-5, with 9 bases that match TRBD2. The CDR3 is 19 amino acids. Germline values: CDR1 LNHDA, CDR2 SQIVND (reference sequence). Unmatched junction bases numbered 16, after V lost 3 bases and J lost 2 bases. The CDR3 sequence is CASSMPPSASGAYQETQYF. The CDR3 DNA reads TGTGCCAGTAGTATGCCCCCGTCAGCTAGCGGGGCCTATCAAGAGACCCAGTACTTC.

This clone was seen many times. This chain joins TRBV5-1 and TRBJ1-2; 8 nucleotides align to TRBD1. Germline-derived CDR1 and CDR2 are SGHRS and YFSETQ. Trimming removed 0 bases from V and 7 bases from J; junction bases left unmatched: 5. The CDR3 consists of 14 residues. The CDR3 DNA is TGCGCCAGCAGCTTGGGGACAGGGCATTTTGGCTACACCTTC. It encodes CASSLGTGHFGYTF.

V is TRBV7-9 and J is TRBJ1-1, with 10 bases identical to TRBD1. The V gene's germline CDR1 is SEHNR and CDR2 FQNEAQ (reference sequence). CDR3 length: 15 amino acids. J lost 1 base, V lost 7 bases, and 6 bases had no gene match. CDR3 coding DNA: TGTGCCAGCACCAGAGGACAGGGGGAGAACACTGAAGCTTTCTTT. It is translated as CASTRGQGENTEAFF. Full variable domain (outside the CDR3, taken from reference TRBV7-9 and TRBJ1-1): DTGVSQNPRHKITKRGQNVTFRCDPISEHNRLYWYRQTLGQGPEFLTYFQNEAQLEKSRLLSDRFSAERPKGSFSTLEIQRTEQGDSAMYLCASTRGQGENTEAFFGQGTRLTVV.

V and J are TRBV15 and TRBJ1-3; 7 bases are shared with TRBD1. Germline CDR1 reads LNHNV; CDR2 reads YYDKDF (reference sequence). With 4 bases clipped from V and 4 bases from J, the junction kept 4 bases outside the gene matches. The CDR3 is made up of 14 amino acids. The CDR3: CATSTKTGGNTIYF. CDR3 DNA: TGTGCCACCAGCACTAAGACAGGGGGAAACACCATATATTTT.

The chain joins TRBV6-1 to TRBJ1-5; D possibly corresponds to TRBD1 (5 bases). Germline-derived CDR1 and CDR2 are MNHNS and SASEGT. CDR3 length equals 14 residues. V lost 2 bases and J 5 bases, leaving 10 bases between the germline ends. CDR3 sequence reads: CASSERQPHQPQHF. As DNA, the CDR3 is TGTGCCAGCAGTGAAAGACAGCCCCATCAGCCCCAGCATTTT.

CDR3 region: CASSQGASTDTQYF. The CDR3 nucleotides read TGTGCCAGCAGCCAGGGGGCCAGCACAGATACGCAGTATTTT. The chain joins TRBV7-8 to TRBJ2-3; TRBD1 agrees at 8 bases. V shed 5 bases and J 0 bases; nucleotides not matched to a gene: 1. CDR3 size: 14 residues. Germline V CDR1 and CDR2: SGHVS, FQNEAQ.

The rearrangement uses TRBV5-6 and TRBJ2-3; the match to TRBD2 covers 11 bases. Per germline, CDR1 SGHDT and CDR2 YYEEEE. The CDR3 has 15 residues. V shed 0 bases and J 6 bases; nucleotides not matched to a gene: 3. In DNA, the CDR3 is TGTGCCAGCAGCTTGGGGCTAGCGGGGGGTGATACGCAGTATTTT. The encoded protein is CASSLGLAGGDTQYF.

The gene calls are TRBV20-1 and TRBJ1-6; no clear D gene. CDR3 length equals 11 residues. The germline gives CDR1 DFQATT, CDR2 SNEGSKA (reference sequence). V was pared by 6 bases and J by 9 bases, with 9 bases between. The CDR3 here is CSALHSSPLHF. In DNA form, the CDR3 reads TGCAGTGCCCTTCATAGTTCACCCCTCCACTTT.

In its sample, this clone was seen a few times. Here the CDR3 reads CASGGGGETQYF. CDR3 nucleotides: TGTGCCAGCGGAGGTGGGGGGGAGACCCAGTACTTC. The chain is built from TRBV28 and TRBJ2-5; maybe TRBD2 (6 bases). V was shortened by 8 bases and J by 5 bases, with 12 bases between the two germline ends. The CDR3 extends over 12 amino acids. CDR1 and CDR2 from the germline V gene are MDHEN and SYDVKM.

The chain has TRBV3-1 (or the pseudogene TRBV3-2) and TRBJ1-2; the D is unclear. Germline values: CDR1 LGHDT, CDR2 YNNKEL (reference sequence). V was trimmed by 0 bases and J by 6 bases, leaving 11 bases between them. CDR3 length equals 14 residues. CDR3 residues: CASSQELGVHGYTF. CDR3 coding DNA: TGTGCCAGCAGCCAAGAGCTAGGAGTTCATGGCTACACCTTC.

The V call is TRBV10-1, the J call TRBJ2-2; 7 nucleotides match TRBD1. CDR1 and CDR2 (germline): WNHNN, SYGVQD (reference sequence). The V gene end was trimmed by 9 bases and the J gene end by 4 bases; junction bases not matched to a gene: 5. The CDR3 spans 13 residues. DNA of the CDR3: TGCGCCAGTCAGACAGGGACCACCGGGGAGCTGTTTTTT. This encodes CASQTGTTGELFF.

The CDR3 coding sequence is TGTGCCAGCAGCTTACCGGGACAGGGGATCCCTGAGCAGTTCTTC. As protein: CASSLPGQGIPEQFF. The chain recombines TRBV7-9 with TRBJ2-1, with TRBD1 identical over 10 bases. The CDR3 extends over 15 amino acids. CDR1 is SEHNR, CDR2 FQNEAQ, per germline (reference sequence). V was pared by 2 bases and J by 9 bases, with 7 bases of the junction left unmatched.

The chain couples TRBV7-9 to TRBJ2-2; the D gene is possibly TRBD1 (6 bases). This CDR3 has 14 residues. The germline V gene has CDR1 SEHNR and CDR2 FQNEAQ (reference sequence). The V gene lost 1 base and the J gene lost 5 bases, with 8 bases spanning the gap. CDR3 region: CASSLVQGTGELFF. CDR3 DNA: TGTGCCAGCAGCTTAGTCCAGGGGACCGGGGAGCTGTTTTTT.